The T cell receptor beta chain under discussion was sequenced for a study of lymphopenia after photon versus proton radiotherapy. Germline values: CDR1 SGHKS, CDR2 YYEKEE (reference sequence). J was trimmed by 9 bases and V by 4 bases; bases with no gene match: 10. This CDR3 spans 16 amino acids. Clones were sequenced by immunoSEQ multiplex PCR, and TCRdb holds only the in-frame ones, with some missing. The sample includes fewer than 25,000 clones, just under 85% of them seen just once. The J gene is TRBJ2-1, the V gene TRBV5-5; 13 bases align to TRBD2. The sample in question was peripheral blood, obtained from a patient treated with photon-based radiotherapy. This TCR came from a woman in her 50s with pancreatic cancer. The CDR3 nucleotides read TGTGCCAGCAGCCCAACCGGGACTAGCGGGATCTCTGAGCAGTTCTTC. Amino acids: CASSPTGTSGISEQFF.